This TCR beta chain was identified during a study of blood T cell repertoires in COVID-19. Study overall: Both acute and convalescent COVID-19 samples were obtained from the United States, Italy and Spain.

Libraries were prepared by immunoSEQ multiplex PCR; TCRdb keeps only in-frame clonotypes and omits some of them. The repertoire has 60,000 to 75,000 clones, 75% to 90% of them found once; the top ten carry approximately 35%. Trimming stripped 5 bases from V and 3 bases from J, with 17 bases between. Per germline, CDR1 SGHNT and CDR2 YENEEA. This CDR3 spans 15 amino acids. The clonotype originates from a woman older than 75 with active or convalescent COVID-19. The chain carries TRBV11-3 and TRBJ2-7; a weak D match, TRBD1 (6 bases). Sequencing was done on a sample of peripheral blood. CDR3 sequence: CASSNTRQAHYEQYF. CDR3 in DNA: TGTGCCAGCAGCAACACCAGACAGGCCCACTACGAGCAGTACTTC. The entire variable domain, with the rest obtained from reference TRBV11-3 and TRBJ2-7, is as follows: EAGVVQSPRYKIIEKKQPVAFWCNPISGHNTLYWYLQNLGQGPELLIRYENEEAVDDSQLPKDRFSAERLKGVDSTLKIQPAELGDSAVYLCASSNTRQAHYEQYFGPGTRLTVT.